This T cell receptor beta chain is drawn from a study of blood T cell repertoires in COVID-19. This clone was found a few times. CDR1 SGHDT and CDR2 YYEEEE come from the germline V gene. The V gene end was trimmed by 3 bases and the J gene end by 11 bases; junction bases not matched to a gene: 11. CDR3 length: 14 residues. The method was immunoSEQ multiplex PCR; TCRdb's version includes in-frame clones alone and lacks a portion of them. Of approximately 260,000 clones in the sample, around 81% were seen once. This clonotype was obtained from a man in his fifties or sixties who had recovered from COVID-19. Sequences were obtained from PBMCs or T cells enriched from blood (not recorded which). The chain has TRBV5-6 and TRBJ1-5; 7 nucleotides match TRBD1. The CDR3 coding sequence is TGTGCCAGCAGCTGGAACAGGGGCCGCACGGCCCAGCATTTT. Its translation: CASSWNRGRTAQHF.